A selection of T cell receptor beta chains follows, all from one sample in a study of CD8+CD57+ T cells in acquired aplastic anemia. From the reads, TCRdb called clonotypes with MiXCR, one entry per CDR3 protein. The sample lists roughly 180,000 distinct CDR3 sequences; around 66% were seen once. What was sequenced was sorted CD4+, CD8+, or CD8+CD57+ T cells (not recorded which) from PBMCs. The receptors shown here come from a human donor with severe aplastic anemia or a healthy control (not recorded which). Each CDR3 is given with its conserved first and last residue. Fields, in order: D gene, clone size, V gene, J gene, CDR3 length, CDR3 protein, CDR3 DNA. The D gene is left open where the match is weak. A clone size is listed for some rows: how often the clone was seen (once, few, many), or a class if it is expanded.

d_call: TRBD2; clone_size: .; v_call: TRBV7-9; j_call: TRBJ2-7; cdr3_length: 15; cdr3_aa: CASSSRTSGRNEQYF; cdr3_nt: TGTGCCAGTAGTAGCAGGACTAGCGGGAGAAATGAGCAGTACTTC
d_call: .; clone_size: .; v_call: TRBV19; j_call: TRBJ2-7; cdr3_length: 14; cdr3_aa: CASSIVGSNYEQYF; cdr3_nt: TGTGCCAGTAGTATAGTTGGCAGCAATTACGAGCAGTACTTC
d_call: .; clone_size: .; v_call: TRBV29-1; j_call: TRBJ1-2; cdr3_length: 12; cdr3_aa: CSVEILNYGYTF; cdr3_nt: TGCAGCGTTGAGATCCTTAACTATGGCTACACCTTC
d_call: TRBD1; clone_size: .; v_call: TRBV2; j_call: TRBJ1-2; cdr3_length: 15; cdr3_aa: CASRPSGQGNYGYTF; cdr3_nt: TGTGCCAGCAGACCCTCGGGACAGGGGAACTATGGCTACACCTTC
d_call: TRBD2; clone_size: .; v_call: TRBV20-1; j_call: TRBJ2-7; cdr3_length: 13; cdr3_aa: CSASRREAHEQYF; cdr3_nt: TGCAGTGCTAGTAGGCGGGAGGCCCACGAGCAGTACTTC
d_call: .; clone_size: .; v_call: TRBV20-1; j_call: TRBJ1-1; cdr3_length: 12; cdr3_aa: CSARPGVTEALF; cdr3_nt: TGCAGTGCTAGACCAGGGGTCACTGAAGCTCTCTTT
d_call: TRBD2; clone_size: .; v_call: TRBV29-1; j_call: TRBJ2-5; cdr3_length: 17; cdr3_aa: CSVYIVAGGRYQETQYF; cdr3_nt: TGCAGCGTTTATATTGTAGCGGGAGGCCGGTACCAAGAGACCCAGTACTTC
d_call: .; clone_size: .; v_call: TRBV5-6; j_call: TRBJ1-2; cdr3_length: 16; cdr3_aa: CASSYGKGGANYGYTF; cdr3_nt: TGTGCCAGCAGCTACGGAAAGGGGGGGGCTAACTATGGCTACACCTTC
d_call: TRBD2; clone_size: .; v_call: TRBV11-3; j_call: TRBJ2-3; cdr3_length: 17; cdr3_aa: CASSYSMVAGDTDTQYF; cdr3_nt: TGTGCCAGCAGCTACTCGATGGTAGCGGGGGACACAGATACGCAGTATTTT
d_call: TRBD1; clone_size: .; v_call: TRBV27; j_call: TRBJ1-1; cdr3_length: 14; cdr3_aa: CASSSWTGSTEAFF; cdr3_nt: TGTGCCAGCAGTTCCTGGACAGGGAGCACTGAAGCTTTCTTT
d_call: .; clone_size: many; v_call: TRBV5-8; j_call: TRBJ2-1; cdr3_length: 12; cdr3_aa: CASSLISTEQFF; cdr3_nt: TGTGCCAGCAGCTTGATCTCCACAGAGCAGTTCTTC
d_call: .; clone_size: .; v_call: TRBV24-1; j_call: TRBJ2-6; cdr3_length: 18; cdr3_aa: CATSDFWGPISGANVLTF; cdr3_nt: TGTGCCACCAGTGATTTTTGGGGGCCAATCAGTGGGGCCAACGTCCTGACTTTC
d_call: .; clone_size: .; v_call: TRBV6-1; j_call: TRBJ1-6; cdr3_length: 13; cdr3_aa: CASSYGGRKPLHF; cdr3_nt: TGTGCCAGCAGTTACGGGGGGCGAAAACCCCTCCACTTT
d_call: .; clone_size: .; v_call: TRBV2; j_call: TRBJ1-2; cdr3_length: 13; cdr3_aa: CASSARNLNGYTF; cdr3_nt: TGTGCCAGCAGTGCTAGGAACCTTAATGGCTACACCTTC
d_call: TRBD1; clone_size: .; v_call: TRBV20-1; j_call: TRBJ2-7; cdr3_length: 15; cdr3_aa: CSARDWRQGAYEQYF; cdr3_nt: TGCAGTGCTAGAGATTGGAGACAGGGGGCCTACGAGCAGTACTTC
d_call: .; clone_size: many; v_call: TRBV9; j_call: TRBJ1-3; cdr3_length: 14; cdr3_aa: CASSVGVSGNTIYF; cdr3_nt: TGTGCCAGCAGCGTAGGGGTTTCCGGAAACACCATATATTTT
d_call: TRBD1; clone_size: .; v_call: TRBV7-9; j_call: TRBJ2-7; cdr3_length: 15; cdr3_aa: CASSILQGGLYEQYF; cdr3_nt: TGTGCCAGCAGCATCCTACAGGGGGGATTGTACGAGCAGTACTTC
d_call: TRBD1; clone_size: .; v_call: TRBV12-3/TRBV12-4; j_call: TRBJ2-5; cdr3_length: 13; cdr3_aa: CASSRDREETQYF; cdr3_nt: TGTGCCAGCAGCAGGGACAGGGAAGAGACCCAGTACTTC
d_call: .; clone_size: .; v_call: TRBV12-5; j_call: TRBJ2-5; cdr3_length: 13; cdr3_aa: CASGRSGSETQYF; cdr3_nt: TGTGCTAGTGGCCGGTCGGGGTCGGAGACCCAGTACTTC
d_call: .; clone_size: .; v_call: TRBV5-4; j_call: TRBJ1-2; cdr3_length: 15; cdr3_aa: CASSLMGGEGYGYTF; cdr3_nt: TGTGCCAGCAGCTTGATGGGGGGCGAAGGTTATGGCTACACCTTC
d_call: .; clone_size: .; v_call: TRBV20-1; j_call: TRBJ2-3; cdr3_length: 13; cdr3_aa: CSARGTGRDTQYF; cdr3_nt: TGCAGTGCTAGGGGTACGGGACGAGATACGCAGTATTTT
d_call: .; clone_size: .; v_call: TRBV10-1; j_call: TRBJ2-6; cdr3_length: 19; cdr3_aa: CASSEYIPSSSSGANVLTF; cdr3_nt: TGCGCCAGCAGTGAGTATATCCCTAGCAGCAGCTCTGGGGCCAACGTCCTGACTTTC
d_call: TRBD2; clone_size: many; v_call: TRBV5-8; j_call: TRBJ2-5; cdr3_length: 15; cdr3_aa: CASSPLTSGQETQYF; cdr3_nt: TGTGCCAGCAGCCCGTTGACTAGCGGCCAAGAGACCCAGTACTTC
d_call: .; clone_size: many; v_call: TRBV12-5; j_call: TRBJ2-3; cdr3_length: 15; cdr3_aa: CASGLVWDATDTQYF; cdr3_nt: TGTGCTAGTGGTTTGGTATGGGACGCCACAGATACGCAGTATTTT
d_call: .; clone_size: once; v_call: TRBV9; j_call: TRBJ2-5; cdr3_length: 16; cdr3_aa: CASSAGTDQNQETQYF; cdr3_nt: TGTGCCAGCAGCGCCGGGACCGACCAAAACCAAGAGACCCAGTACTTC
d_call: .; clone_size: .; v_call: TRBV20-1; j_call: TRBJ1-2; cdr3_length: 13; cdr3_aa: CSAQDGPDYGYTF; cdr3_nt: TGCAGTGCCCAGGACGGACCGGACTATGGCTACACCTTC
d_call: .; clone_size: .; v_call: TRBV10-3; j_call: TRBJ2-5; cdr3_length: 15; cdr3_aa: CAISSQGMGQETQYF; cdr3_nt: TGTGCCATCAGCTCACAGGGAATGGGCCAAGAGACCCAGTACTTC
d_call: .; clone_size: few; v_call: TRBV7-9; j_call: TRBJ2-5; cdr3_length: 16; cdr3_aa: CASSSNPGDRQETQYF; cdr3_nt: TGTGCCAGCAGCTCGAACCCCGGGGATAGGCAAGAGACCCAGTACTTC
d_call: TRBD1; clone_size: .; v_call: TRBV20-1; j_call: TRBJ2-3; cdr3_length: 12; cdr3_aa: CSASSGQTTQYF; cdr3_nt: TGCAGTGCTAGCTCGGGACAGACTACGCAGTATTTT
d_call: .; clone_size: .; v_call: TRBV24-1; j_call: TRBJ2-5; cdr3_length: 15; cdr3_aa: CATSDRGYGEETQYF; cdr3_nt: TGTGCCACCAGTGATAGGGGATACGGGGAAGAGACCCAGTACTTC
d_call: TRBD1; clone_size: .; v_call: TRBV7-9; j_call: TRBJ2-1; cdr3_length: 15; cdr3_aa: CASSLGQGWDNEQSF; cdr3_nt: TGTGCCAGCAGCTTAGGACAGGGTTGGGACAATGAGCAGTCCTTC
d_call: .; clone_size: .; v_call: TRBV7-3; j_call: TRBJ1-2; cdr3_length: 14; cdr3_aa: CASSLWLSEGGYTF; cdr3_nt: TGTGCCAGCAGCTTATGGTTGTCGGAGGGTGGCTACACCTTC
d_call: .; clone_size: .; v_call: TRBV29-1; j_call: TRBJ2-7; cdr3_length: 14; cdr3_aa: CSVPSGRSYYEQYF; cdr3_nt: TGCAGCGTACCCTCGGGGCGATCCTACTACGAGCAGTACTTC
d_call: .; clone_size: many; v_call: TRBV4-3; j_call: TRBJ2-5; cdr3_length: 15; cdr3_aa: CASSQSGLWQETQYF; cdr3_nt: TGCGCCAGCAGCCAATCGGGACTGTGGCAAGAGACCCAGTACTTC
d_call: TRBD1; clone_size: .; v_call: TRBV10-3; j_call: TRBJ2-2; cdr3_length: 16; cdr3_aa: CAIRDSGTGNTGELFF; cdr3_nt: TGTGCCATCAGGGATTCCGGGACAGGTAACACCGGGGAGCTGTTTTTT
d_call: .; clone_size: medium-sized; v_call: TRBV10-3; j_call: TRBJ2-3; cdr3_length: 15; cdr3_aa: CAISKGTASTDTQYF; cdr3_nt: TGTGCCATCAGTAAAGGGACGGCTAGCACAGATACGCAGTATTTT
d_call: .; clone_size: .; v_call: TRBV4-3; j_call: TRBJ2-7; cdr3_length: 15; cdr3_aa: CASSQEWRPNYEQYF; cdr3_nt: TGCGCCAGCAGCCAAGAATGGCGACCAAACTACGAGCAGTACTTC
d_call: TRBD1; clone_size: .; v_call: TRBV7-6; j_call: TRBJ2-3; cdr3_length: 15; cdr3_aa: CASSTGTGATDTQYF; cdr3_nt: TGTGCCAGCAGTACCGGGACAGGGGCCACAGATACGCAGTATTTT
d_call: .; clone_size: .; v_call: TRBV20-1; j_call: TRBJ1-5; cdr3_length: 14; cdr3_aa: CSAGVGGGNQPQHF; cdr3_nt: TGCAGTGCTGGAGTTGGGGGCGGGAATCAGCCCCAGCATTTT
d_call: TRBD2; clone_size: once; v_call: TRBV9; j_call: TRBJ2-7; cdr3_length: 14; cdr3_aa: CASSFPGGPGEQYF; cdr3_nt: TGTGCCAGCAGTTTCCCGGGGGGGCCGGGTGAGCAGTACTTC
d_call: TRBD1; clone_size: .; v_call: TRBV7-2; j_call: TRBJ1-6; cdr3_length: 16; cdr3_aa: CASSLRTGGRNSPLHF; cdr3_nt: TGTGCCAGCAGCTTAAGGACAGGGGGGCGTAATTCACCCCTCCACTTT
d_call: .; clone_size: .; v_call: TRBV9; j_call: TRBJ2-2; cdr3_length: 13; cdr3_aa: CASSVPTPGELFF; cdr3_nt: TGTGCCAGCAGCGTCCCCACACCCGGGGAGCTGTTTTTT
d_call: TRBD2; clone_size: .; v_call: TRBV20-1; j_call: TRBJ2-1; cdr3_length: 15; cdr3_aa: CSARDRGLAGVEQFF; cdr3_nt: TGCAGTGCTAGAGATCGGGGACTAGCGGGAGTTGAGCAGTTCTTC
d_call: .; clone_size: few; v_call: TRBV20-1; j_call: TRBJ1-3; cdr3_length: 13; cdr3_aa: CSAVTSSGNTIYF; cdr3_nt: TGCAGTGCTGTTACCAGCTCTGGAAACACCATATATTTT
d_call: TRBD1; clone_size: .; v_call: TRBV28; j_call: TRBJ2-2; cdr3_length: 13; cdr3_aa: CASKTGGSGELFF; cdr3_nt: TGTGCCAGCAAGACAGGGGGTTCCGGGGAGCTGTTTTTT
d_call: TRBD2; clone_size: many; v_call: TRBV5-1; j_call: TRBJ2-2; cdr3_length: 16; cdr3_aa: CASSFRAGERTGELFF; cdr3_nt: TGCGCCAGCAGCTTTCGCGCGGGGGAGCGCACCGGGGAGCTGTTTTTT
d_call: .; clone_size: .; v_call: TRBV29-1; j_call: TRBJ1-3; cdr3_length: 15; cdr3_aa: CSVEDGRNSGNTIYF; cdr3_nt: TGCAGCGTTGAAGATGGGCGTAACTCTGGAAACACCATATATTTT
d_call: TRBD1; clone_size: .; v_call: TRBV10-3; j_call: TRBJ1-6; cdr3_length: 13; cdr3_aa: CAISGTGNSPLHF; cdr3_nt: TGTGCCATCAGTGGGACAGGGAATTCACCCCTCCACTTT
d_call: TRBD1; clone_size: few; v_call: TRBV29-1; j_call: TRBJ1-2; cdr3_length: 13; cdr3_aa: CSVDFMGQQGYTF; cdr3_nt: TGCAGCGTTGATTTCATGGGACAGCAGGGCTACACCTTC
d_call: .; clone_size: few; v_call: TRBV11-2; j_call: TRBJ2-5; cdr3_length: 14; cdr3_aa: CASSWGADSPAQYF; cdr3_nt: TGTGCCAGCAGCTGGGGGGCCGACTCACCGGCCCAGTACTTC
d_call: .; clone_size: .; v_call: TRBV7-9; j_call: TRBJ2-7; cdr3_length: 13; cdr3_aa: CASIRGGDDEQYF; cdr3_nt: TGTGCCAGCATCCGGGGTGGGGACGACGAGCAGTACTTC
d_call: .; clone_size: few; v_call: TRBV20-1; j_call: TRBJ2-1; cdr3_length: 14; cdr3_aa: CSARGATEYNEQFF; cdr3_nt: TGCAGTGCTAGAGGGGCCACAGAGTACAATGAGCAGTTCTTC
d_call: .; clone_size: .; v_call: TRBV15; j_call: TRBJ1-4; cdr3_length: 16; cdr3_aa: CATSRDKTGANEKLFF; cdr3_nt: TGTGCCACCAGCAGAGATAAAACTGGAGCTAATGAAAAACTGTTTTTT